These T cell receptor beta chains were read from a single sample in a study of T cells in Graves' hyperthyroidism and ophthalmopathy. MiXCR was run by TCRdb on the multiplex PCR reads, yielding one entry per CDR3 protein. Of approximately 600,000 distinct CDR3 sequences in the sample, around 15% are singletons; the top ten hold around 4%. What was sequenced was blood. These receptors all come from a woman between 25 and 40 years old with Graves' hyperthyroidism. Each CDR3 is given with its conserved first and last residue. The D gene is left open where the match is weak. Only part of the rows carry a size: once, few, many, or a class if the clone is expanded.

v_call	j_call	d_call	clone_size	cdr3_nt	cdr3_aa
TRBV2	TRBJ1-2	TRBD1	.	TGTGCCAGCAGTACGGGACAGGGGAGCGGCTACACCTTC	CASSTGQGSGYTF
TRBV7-2	TRBJ2-3	TRBD2	many	TGTGCCAGCAGCTTCCGTAGGGCACCTTTAGCGGGAGGCACAGATACGCAGTATTTT	CASSFRRAPLAGGTDTQYF
TRBV7-6	TRBJ2-3	.	many	TGTGCCAGCAGCTCGCTTTTTAGGATTAAGACAGATACGCAGTATTTT	CASSSLFRIKTDTQYF
TRBV28	TRBJ2-5	TRBD1	many	TGTGCCAGCAGAACTGACAGGGACCAAGAGACCCAGTACTTC	CASRTDRDQETQYF
TRBV3-1	TRBJ1-1	.	many	TGTGCCAGCAGCCAGGAGCTCGGCCTGGCCGCCAGAGCTTTCTTT	CASSQELGLAARAFF
TRBV12-3/TRBV12-4	TRBJ2-2	.	many	TGTGCCAGCATGGGCGGGGAGCTGTTTTTT	CASMGGELFF
TRBV27	TRBJ1-5	.	many	TGTGCCAGCAGTTTCGGGGCGAGGCAGCCCCAGCATTTT	CASSFGARQPQHF
TRBV7-7	TRBJ2-3	TRBD2	many	TGTGCTAGCAGCTCCTCCCCCGCGGGAGAGGGCACAGATACGCAGTATTTT	CASSSSPAGEGTDTQYF
TRBV3-1	TRBJ2-1	.	many	TGTGCCAGCAGCCAAGCTAGCGACTTCCAGTTCTTC	CASSQASDFQFF
TRBV7-2	TRBJ2-2	TRBD1	.	TGTGCCAGCAGCTTTGACAGGGCCGACACCGGGGAGCTGTTTTTT	CASSFDRADTGELFF
TRBV6-1	TRBJ2-7	TRBD2	many	TGTGCCAGCAGTGCCGATCCTAGCGGGACTACCTACGAGCAGTACTTC	CASSADPSGTTYEQYF
TRBV12-3/TRBV12-4	TRBJ1-2	TRBD1	many	TGTGCCAGCAGTCCAGGGGACAGGGGGCGGATACATGGCTACACCTTC	CASSPGDRGRIHGYTF
TRBV3-1	TRBJ2-5	TRBD2	many	TGTGCCAGCAGCCAAGATAGCGGGAGGGCCGGTGAGACCCAGTACTTC	CASSQDSGRAGETQYF
TRBV7-2	TRBJ2-3	.	few	TGTGCCAGCAGGGTTATGTCGGCTAGCACAGATACGCAGTATTTT	CASRVMSASTDTQYF
TRBV9	TRBJ2-3	.	few	TGTGCCAGCGGAGATAATAGCGCTAGCACAGATACGCAGTATTTT	CASGDNSASTDTQYF
TRBV5-1	TRBJ2-7	.	many	TGCGCCAGCAGCTTGGACGGGAGTGGGTACGAGCAGTACTTC	CASSLDGSGYEQYF
TRBV6-2/TRBV6-3	TRBJ2-1	.	.	TGTGCCAGCAGCCGCCGGCCGGCAGGAGGGGGGGAGCAGTTCTTC	CASSRRPAGGGEQFF
TRBV28	TRBJ2-3	.	many	TGTGCCAGCAGTCCATGGACGGGAACAGATACGCAGTATTTT	CASSPWTGTDTQYF
TRBV14	TRBJ1-1	TRBD1	.	TGTGCCAGCAGCCAAGAGGGCCCCAGGGGGTACTACACTGAAGCTTTCTTT	CASSQEGPRGYYTEAFF
TRBV18	TRBJ2-1	TRBD2	.	TGTGCCAGCTCAAGGGGACTAGAGGGTGAGCAGTTCTTC	CASSRGLEGEQFF
TRBV7-2	TRBJ1-2	.	many	TGTGCCAGCAGCTTAGTTAACTATGGCTACACCTTC	CASSLVNYGYTF
TRBV27	TRBJ2-3	TRBD2	few	TGTGCCAGCAGTTTATCGAGCCGGGGGGGGGCAGATACGCAGTATTTT	CASSLSSRGGADTQYF
TRBV27	TRBJ1-5	.	many	TGTGCCAGCAGTCGGTCGGGACGGGTAATTAATCAGCCCCAGCATTTT	CASSRSGRVINQPQHF
TRBV15	TRBJ2-2	.	.	TGTGCCACCAGCAGAGGTGCGACAGCAAGCGGGGAGCTGTTTTTT	CATSRGATASGELFF
TRBV27	TRBJ2-2	.	.	TGTGCCAGCAGTTTACCTCCTAGTCCCGGGGAGCTGTTTTTT	CASSLPPSPGELFF
TRBV6-1	TRBJ1-2	.	.	TGTGCCAGCAGACCCTCGATACGGTCGATCTATGGCTACACCTTC	CASRPSIRSIYGYTF
TRBV2	TRBJ2-7	TRBD1	many	TGTGCCAGCCGCGGGACAGGGGGTTACGAGCAGTACTTC	CASRGTGGYEQYF
TRBV2	TRBJ2-3	TRBD2	many	TGTGCCAGCAGTGAAGTGGCGGGAGGCCCTGCTAGCACAGATACGCAGTATTTT	CASSEVAGGPASTDTQYF
TRBV18	TRBJ2-5	TRBD2	.	TGTGCCAGCTCACCACCGGGAGGGTACCAAGAGACCCAGTACTTC	CASSPPGGYQETQYF
TRBV11-2	TRBJ1-2	TRBD1	many	TGTGCCAGCAGCCTGGGACAGGGGGGTGGCTACACCTTC	CASSLGQGGGYTF
TRBV5-5	TRBJ2-7	.	.	TGTGCCAGCAGCTTTCAGGGGCTGTCCCCATACGAGCAGTACTTC	CASSFQGLSPYEQYF
TRBV2	TRBJ2-3	.	many	TGTGCCAGATCAGATATCACAGATACGCAGTATTTT	CARSDITDTQYF
TRBV12-3/TRBV12-4	TRBJ2-1	.	many	TGTGCCAGCAAGGGGGGGAGCGGGATGAGCTCCTACAATGAGCAGTTCTTC	CASKGGSGMSSYNEQFF
TRBV7-9	TRBJ2-2	TRBD2	.	TGTGCCAGCAGCTTAGTTGGACTAGTTGCCGGGGAGCTGTTTTTT	CASSLVGLVAGELFF
TRBV11-2	TRBJ2-3	.	many	TGTGCCAGCAGCTTAGGCCTTCTCACTAGCACAGATACGCAGTATTTT	CASSLGLLTSTDTQYF
TRBV5-1	TRBJ2-7	TRBD1	.	TGTGCCAGCAGCTCGTCGGACAGGCGCCCCTACGAGCAGTACTTC	CASSSSDRRPYEQYF
TRBV24-1	TRBJ2-7	.	many	TGTGCCACCAGTGAGTGTTACAGCGGCCCCTCCTACGAGCAGTACTTC	CATSECYSGPSYEQYF
TRBV5-1	TRBJ1-1	TRBD1	many	TGCGCCAGCAGCTTGGGCAGGGGGAGTTTCTTT	CASSLGRGSFF
TRBV5-1	TRBJ2-2	.	.	TGCGCCAGCAGTAGCCTTCAACAGGGTGACACCGGGGAGCTGTTTTTT	CASSSLQQGDTGELFF
TRBV3-1	TRBJ2-5	.	many	TGTGCCAGCAGCCAATCGACCGTTCAAGAGACCCAGTACTTC	CASSQSTVQETQYF
TRBV5-8	TRBJ1-1	.	many	TGTGCCAGCAGCTTGATGGACACTGAAGCTTTCTTT	CASSLMDTEAFF
TRBV4-2	TRBJ2-7	TRBD2	few	TGTGCCAGCAGCCAAGAAGCGGGGGCCACCTACGAGCAGTACTTC	CASSQEAGATYEQYF
TRBV11-2	TRBJ2-2	.	.	TGTGCCAGCAGCTTAATGGGGCAGGAGACCACCGGGGAGCTGTTTTTT	CASSLMGQETTGELFF
TRBV28	TRBJ2-7	TRBD2	many	TGTGCCGCGAATAGGCCTAGCGGCTCCTACGAGCAGTACTTC	CAANRPSGSYEQYF